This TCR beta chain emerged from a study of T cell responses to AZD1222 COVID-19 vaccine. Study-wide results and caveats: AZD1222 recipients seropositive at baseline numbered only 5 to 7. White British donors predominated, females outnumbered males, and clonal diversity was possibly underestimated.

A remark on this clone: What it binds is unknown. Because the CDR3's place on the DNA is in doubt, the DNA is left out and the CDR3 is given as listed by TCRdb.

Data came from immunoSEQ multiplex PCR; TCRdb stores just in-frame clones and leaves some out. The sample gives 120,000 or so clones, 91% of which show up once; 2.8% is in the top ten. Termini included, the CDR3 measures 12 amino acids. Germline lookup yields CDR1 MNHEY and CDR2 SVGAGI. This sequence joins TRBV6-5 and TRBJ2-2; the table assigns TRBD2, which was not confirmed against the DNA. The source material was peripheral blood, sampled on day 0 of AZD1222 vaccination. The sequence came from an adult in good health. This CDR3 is CASSSSTGELFF.